This T cell receptor (beta chain) was sequenced during a study of blood T cell repertoires in COVID-19 (TCRdb year 2020). With regard to the full study: The collaborator samples originated in the United States, Italy and Spain and spanned the acute and convalescent phases of COVID-19. A freely available public database, intended as a resource for researchers studying the immune response to SARS-CoV-2, is where the repertoires were released. The material from the prospective study consisted of cDNA or gDNA derived from T cells, B-cell-depleted T cells, or PBMCs. Samples came from the ongoing ImmuneRACE study (first 160 participants) plus 1,254 subjects from 6 global collaborators. HLA class I and class II types, where available, came from metadata supplied by the sample provider rather than from assay-based typing. Subjects who had been exposed to COVID-19, were actively infected with it, or had recovered from it provided the deeply sampled blood TCRbeta repertoires that made up the dataset. A de-identified subject ID, COVID-19 status, age in years and sex were almost always included in the sample metadata.

Remarks on this clone: The antigen it recognizes is unknown. Per-nucleotide qualities are absent, and no much larger clonotype sits a single base away.

The immunoSEQ Assay, a bias-controlled multiplex PCR, was used to amplify TCRbeta CDR3 regions from genomic DNA. The published analysis was carried out like this. The number of nucleated cells in each sample was estimated from the amplification of reference gene primers within the assay. Sequence reads were collapsed and filtered to measure the absolute abundance of every unique TCRbeta CDR3 rearrangement. Productive Simpson clonality was computed per sample as the square root of Simpson's diversity index over productive rearrangements. TCRdb holds this immuneACCESS table with in-frame rearrangements only. Some clones are missing; in checked studies, unresolved V genes explain under half, and the rest has no known cause. That table is the source of V, J and clone size, and D and trimming were worked out from the DNA. The sample data list approximately 210,000 clones, and about 80% of these were observed just once. The ten largest account for roughly 7% of the sample.

The CDR1 and CDR2 encoded by the germline V gene are KGHSH and LQKENI. The V end loses 3 bases and the J end loses 5 bases, and a stretch of 16 bases separates them. The CDR3 runs 15 amino acids, cysteine and phenylalanine included. Only the CDR3 part of the read is kept: 45 bases, read in frame from the first base. In Seattle, one collaborating source enrolled patients while the infection was active and tracked those patients longitudinally over the course of disease. The collaborating institutions used their own protocols to collect whole blood in K2EDTA tubes. For TCRbeta analysis, collaborators shipped samples in one of three forms: frozen whole blood, isolated PBMCs, or DNA extracted from either of those sample types. Study-wide findings and limitations: The amount of clinical and demographic metadata varied by source and participant and was provided uncurated.

The chain was built from TRBV18 and TRBJ1-2; TRBD1 is possibly the D segment (5 matching bases). This TCR was recovered from an elderly woman with COVID-19, enrolled during active disease. The sample comprised peripheral blood. The CDR3 region: CASSPQENRGYGYTF. The DNA reads TGTGCCAGCTCACCTCAGGAGAATAGGGGTTATGGCTACACCTTC.